This T cell receptor (beta chain) comes out of a study of PD-1 blockade in classical Hodgkin lymphoma. Across the study: Patients were administered nivolumab (3 mg/kg intravenously) every 2 weeks.

Concerning this clone: As yet, its antigen is unknown.

Relapse was seen in all patients after autologous stem cell transplantation, and brentuximab vedotin exposure was variable. Study outcomes and limitations: Later analyses included only patients treated at least 1 year post-ASCT. Newly diagnosed patients were reported to exhibit reduced baseline TCR diversity relative to healthy donors. Why the repertoires differ is still unclear, perhaps disease activity or prior therapy.

This CDR3 has 18 residues. Germline V CDR1 and CDR2: SGHRS, YFSETQ. Trimming took 4 bases from V and 3 from J, leaving 23 bases between them. Sequencing used immunoSEQ multiplex PCR; TCRdb keeps in-frame clones, though not all of them. This sample has around 26,000 clones, with 65% to 90% found just once. This TCR was sampled from a human donor with classical Hodgkin lymphoma. The chain employs TRBV5-1 and TRBJ2-1, with a weak D call TRBD2 (6 bases). The sequencing here drew on peripheral blood mononuclear cells (PBMCs), taken before the second cycle of nivolumab. CDR3 amino acids: CASSLQMFAGRFYNEQFF. The CDR3 coding sequence is TGCGCCAGCAGCCTCCAAATGTTTGCGGGGAGGTTCTACAATGAGCAGTTCTTC.